This T cell receptor beta chain was captured by sequencing in a study of CXCR3-negative and CXCR3-positive naive CD8 T cells. The overall study: The dataset comprises 110 million to 150 million TRB reads in total, with about 1.5 +/- 0.3 million reads per library. Study-level results: Comparably high diversity was seen in both naive subsets, and much lower diversity in memory CD8+ cells.

Worth noting for this clonotype: Antigen specificity is unknown.

The study made its TRB cDNA libraries by 5' RACE, adding UMI labels. Reanalyzing the 5' RACE reads, TCRdb keeps one entry per CDR3 protein, without DNA. The sample has 40,000 to 45,000 distinct CDR3 sequences; the top ten hold 1.5% to 2%. A CD45RO-CCR7+CD27+CD95- phenotype identified naive CD8+ T cells. CDR1 is MNHEY and CDR2 is SMNVEV in the germline V gene (reference sequence). The CDR3 extends over 11 amino acids. The chain is built from TRBV27 and TRBJ2-1. The sequence derives from a human donor in good health. Some clones in this sample may be carry-over from other donors' samples. Sequenced sample: naive CXCR3- CD8+ T cells from blood. The subset here: CD45RO-CCR7+CD27+CD95- naive CD8+ T cells lacking CXCR3 (TNR3-). CDR3 protein: CASSTGYEQFF.